This TCR beta chain stems from a study of graft-versus-host responses after intestinal transplantation. Study-wide points: The marrow of recipients harbored GvH clones, and ileum or blood showed some of them first. After transplant, early declines in HvG clones were associated with peak levels of circulating GvH clones.

This table comes from immunoSEQ multiplex PCR, and its TCRdb copy is limited to in-frame clones, with some not included. The sample yields tens of thousands of clones, about 87% seen once. This clone was recorded only once. Antigen specificity is unknown. V dropped 4 bases and J dropped 3 bases, with 13 bases sitting between them. This CDR3 contains 14 residues. In germline, CDR1 is MDHEN, CDR2 SYDVKM. The source was unstimulated CD4+ T cells sorted from spleen or lymph node cells, collected before transplant. The chain uses TRBV28 and TRBJ2-7, with D possibly matching TRBD2 (5 bases). The receptor comes from a human donor who was the organ donor for an intestinal transplant. The CDR3 spells CASSSQDGIYEQYF. CDR3 nucleotides: TGTGCCAGCAGTTCCCAGGACGGGATCTACGAGCAGTACTTC.